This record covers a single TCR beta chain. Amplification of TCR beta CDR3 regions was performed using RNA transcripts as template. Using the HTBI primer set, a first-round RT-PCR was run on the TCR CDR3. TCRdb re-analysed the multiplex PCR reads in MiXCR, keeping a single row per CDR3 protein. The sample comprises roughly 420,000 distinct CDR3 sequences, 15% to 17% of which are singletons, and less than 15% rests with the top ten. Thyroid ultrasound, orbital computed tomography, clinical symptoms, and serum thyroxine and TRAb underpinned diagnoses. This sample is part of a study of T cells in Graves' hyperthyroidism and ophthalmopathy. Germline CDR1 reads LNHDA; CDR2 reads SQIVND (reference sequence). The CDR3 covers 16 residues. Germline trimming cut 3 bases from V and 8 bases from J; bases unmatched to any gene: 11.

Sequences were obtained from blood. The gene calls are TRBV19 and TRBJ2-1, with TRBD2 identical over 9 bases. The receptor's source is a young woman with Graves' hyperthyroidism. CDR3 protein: CASSISAAGGPDEQFF. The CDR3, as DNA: TGTGCCAGTAGTATCTCAGCGGCGGGAGGGCCGGATGAGCAGTTCTTC.